This T cell receptor beta chain was sequenced for a study of shared clonotypes between healthy human individuals. Study overall: CD4 naive and CD4 memory each took three plates per donor, while CD8 naive took two and CD8 memory one.

This table comes from immunoSEQ multiplex PCR, and its TCRdb copy is limited to in-frame clones, with some not included. Of approximately 1.5 million clones listed, 98% to 99% are singletons. In its sample, this clone was seen once. Its antigen is currently unknown. The V segment lost 3 bases and the J segment 4 bases; nucleotides outside the gene matches: 5. Germline CDR1 and CDR2: MRHNA and SNTAGT. The CDR3 contains 16 residues. Findings and caveats of the study: Larger estimated richness was generally seen in naive subsets than in memory subsets.

The sequenced material came from naive CD4+ T cells sorted from blood. Subset indicated: CD45RA+ positively selected. The V call is TRBV6-4, the J call TRBJ2-3; 12 bases line up with TRBD1. The receptor was isolated from a man aged 25-45 years in good health. The CDR3 sequence: CASSERGTGGADTQYF. The CDR3 nucleotides read TGTGCCAGCAGTGAACGAGGGACAGGGGGCGCAGATACGCAGTATTTT.